Listed below are T cell receptor beta chains from one sample, sequenced in a study of blood T cells in healthy people across ages. One entry per CDR3 protein results from TCRdb running MiXCR on the 5' RACE reads. The table lists some 1.5 million distinct CDR3 sequences, approximately 43% of them singletons. Sequencing used blood. The receptors derive from a woman aged 18-35 years in good health. Both conserved end residues are part of each CDR3. The D gene is left open where the match is weak. Clone size is stated in some rows and not others, as once, few, many or a class when expanded.

d_call	j_call	v_call	clone_size	cdr3_nt	cdr3_aa
-	TRBJ2-3	TRBV11-2	-	TGTGCCAGCAGCTTAGTGATGGGATTGGTCACAGATACGCAGTATTTT	CASSLVMGLVTDTQYF
TRBD2	TRBJ2-7	TRBV12-3/TRBV12-4	-	TGTGCCAGCAGCCTACGGACTAGCGGGAGGGTAACCAGCTCCTACGGGCGGTACTTC	CASSLRTSGRVTSSYGRYF
-	TRBJ2-4	TRBV4-1	many	TGCGCCAGCAGGGACGGGAACATTCAGTACTTC	CASRDGNIQYF
TRBD2	TRBJ2-7	TRBV29-1	-	TGCAGCGTTGAGGGAGCGGGACTCTCCTACGAGCAGTACTTC	CSVEGAGLSYEQYF
TRBD1	TRBJ1-4	TRBV5-1	-	TGCGCCAGCAGCATGACAGGGGTTGATGAAAAACTGTTTTTT	CASSMTGVDEKLFF
TRBD1	TRBJ2-1	TRBV29-1	-	TGCAGCGTTCTAACGGGACAGAAGTTCGAGCAGTTCTTC	CSVLTGQKFEQFF
TRBD2	TRBJ2-1	TRBV20-1	few	TGCAGTGCTAGATCCGGGACTAGCGAACTCAATGAGCAGTTCTTC	CSARSGTSELNEQFF
TRBD2	TRBJ2-5	TRBV4-2	-	TGTGCCAGCAGCCAGTTCCCCGGCGGGGGGTACCAAGAGACCCAGTACTTC	CASSQFPGGGYQETQYF
TRBD2	TRBJ2-7	TRBV20-1	-	TGCAGTGCTAAGGCTAGCGGGATAACCTACGAGCAGTACTTC	CSAKASGITYEQYF
-	TRBJ1-2	TRBV9	-	TGTGCCAGCAGCGCCTTCGGGACCGACTTCCACTATGGCTACACCTTC	CASSAFGTDFHYGYTF
-	TRBJ2-1	TRBV20-1	few	TGCAGTGCCATCACCCCAGCGGCAAACTCCTACAATGAGCAGTTCTTC	CSAITPAANSYNEQFF
TRBD1	TRBJ1-6	TRBV27	-	TGTGCCAGCAGCCCACAGGGGGGAGGTTCACCCCTCCACTTT	CASSPQGGGSPLHF
-	TRBJ1-5	TRBV12-3/TRBV12-4	-	TGTGCCAGCAGCCGAATCGGGGGGTTTAGCAATCAGCCCCAGCATTTT	CASSRIGGFSNQPQHF